A selection of T cell receptor beta chains follows, all from one sample in a study of healthy donors' naive CD4 and CD8 T cells. TCRdb called the reads again in MiXCR, with one record for every CDR3 protein. The sample comprises 150,000 to 200,000 distinct CDR3 sequences, 65% to 80% of which are singletons, and about 2.1% rests with the top ten. Sequencing was performed on naive CD4+ and CD8+ T cells sorted from blood, pooled from several donors. These receptors all stem from a pool of human donors in good health; the sample pools cells from several healthy donors. Each CDR3 is given with its conserved first and last residue. Each record gives: D gene, J gene, clone size, V gene, CDR3 protein, CDR3 DNA. The D gene is left open where the match is weak. Size values are once, few and many counts, or a class for expanded clones, and some rows have none.

>.|TRBJ2-7|.|TRBV19
CASSIDRGGQYF
TGTGCCAGTAGTATAGATCGCGGTGGCCAGTACTTC
>.|TRBJ1-4|few|TRBV6-5
CASSYAGATNEKLFF
TGTGCCAGCAGTTACGCGGGGGCAACTAATGAAAAACTGTTTTTT
>.|TRBJ2-7|.|TRBV19
CASRKSGGDKAYEQYF
TGTGCCAGTAGAAAGAGTGGAGGGGACAAGGCCTACGAGCAGTACTTC
>.|TRBJ2-7|.|TRBV29-1
CSVAGSTYEQYF
TGCAGCGTTGCAGGGAGTACCTACGAGCAGTACTTC
>.|TRBJ2-7|.|TRBV6-2/TRBV6-3
CASSYGAGYEQYF
TGTGCCAGCAGTTACGGGGCCGGCTACGAGCAGTACTTC
>TRBD1|TRBJ2-7|.|TRBV27
CASSLFSGQGVYEQYF
TGTGCCAGCAGTTTATTCTCTGGACAGGGTGTTTACGAGCAGTACTTC
>.|TRBJ2-3|once|TRBV2
CASSARAGGSTDTQYF
TGTGCCAGCAGTGCAAGAGCTGGGGGTAGCACAGATACGCAGTATTTT
>.|TRBJ2-5|few|TRBV28
CASSPRQEETQYF
TGTGCCAGCAGTCCTCGACAGGAAGAGACCCAGTACTTC
>.|TRBJ2-3|.|TRBV5-4
CASSLDSPRADTQYF
TGTGCCAGCAGCTTGGACAGTCCACGGGCAGATACGCAGTATTTT
>.|TRBJ2-7|.|TRBV4-3
CASSAVQESYEQYF
TGCGCCAGCAGCGCGGTCCAAGAGTCCTACGAGCAGTACTTC
>.|TRBJ1-6|.|TRBV20-1
CSASIGKNNSPLHF
TGCAGTGCTAGTATCGGGAAAAATAATTCACCCCTCCACTTT
>.|TRBJ1-5|few|TRBV30
CAWSVGQNNQPQHF
TGTGCCTGGAGTGTTGGTCAGAATAATCAGCCCCAGCATTTT
>.|TRBJ2-5|.|TRBV11-1
CASSSGTEETQYF
TGTGCCAGCAGTTCCGGGACGGAAGAGACCCAGTACTTC
>.|TRBJ1-2|.|TRBV29-1
CSVAAITGTSGYGYTF
TGCAGCGTTGCCGCCATTACAGGGACTTCTGGCTATGGCTACACCTTC
>.|TRBJ2-3|.|TRBV5-5
CASSSDFLTDTQYF
TGTGCCAGCAGCTCGGACTTCCTCACAGATACGCAGTATTTT
>.|TRBJ2-1|.|TRBV27
CASRPNRGEQFF
TGTGCCAGCAGGCCCAACCGCGGTGAGCAGTTCTTC
>TRBD1|TRBJ2-7|.|TRBV29-1
CSVQTGGKSYEQYF
TGCAGCGTCCAGACAGGGGGCAAATCCTACGAGCAGTACTTC
>TRBD1|TRBJ1-5|.|TRBV2
CASRGTGFEQPQHF
TGTGCCAGCAGAGGGACAGGGTTCGAACAGCCCCAGCATTTT
>.|TRBJ2-5|.|TRBV29-1
CSVEPSHGQTQYF
TGCAGCGTTGAACCCTCTCATGGGCAGACCCAGTACTTC
>.|TRBJ2-1|.|TRBV4-3
CASSSWQSSYNEQFF
TGCGCCAGCAGTTCCTGGCAGAGCTCCTACAATGAGCAGTTCTTC
>TRBD1|TRBJ2-1|.|TRBV15
CATSRGRDRGLNEQFF
TGTGCCACCAGCAGGGGAAGGGACAGGGGGCTGAATGAGCAGTTCTTC
>.|TRBJ2-5|.|TRBV30
CAWSDGREETQYF
TGTGCCTGGAGTGATGGCAGAGAAGAGACCCAGTACTTC
>TRBD1|TRBJ2-1|.|TRBV6-1
CASRGQGVSYNEQFF
TGTGCCAGCAGGGGACAGGGGGTCTCCTACAATGAGCAGTTCTTC
>TRBD1|TRBJ2-5|.|TRBV5-5
CASSWGTGHSETQYF
TGTGCCAGCAGCTGGGGGACAGGGCATTCTGAGACCCAGTACTTC
>.|TRBJ2-1|.|TRBV19
CASSIATGGSYNEQFF
TGTGCCAGTAGTATCGCAACGGGCGGCTCCTACAATGAGCAGTTCTTC
>.|TRBJ1-2|.|TRBV19
CASSISGRIHPGYTF
TGTGCCAGTAGTATCAGTGGCAGGATCCACCCTGGCTACACCTTC
>.|TRBJ1-1|.|TRBV30
CAWSVTGGTEAFF
TGTGCCTGGAGTGTGACGGGGGGCACTGAAGCTTTCTTT
>.|TRBJ2-7|.|TRBV27
CASSYGLFYEQYF
TGTGCCAGCAGTTACGGACTGTTCTACGAGCAGTACTTC
>.|TRBJ2-3|.|TRBV29-1
CSASSTDTQYF
TGCAGCGCCTCTAGCACAGATACGCAGTATTTT
>TRBD1|TRBJ2-5|.|TRBV28
CASSLIVAGTGGRETQYF
TGTGCCAGCAGTTTAATCGTAGCCGGGACAGGGGGAAGAGAGACCCAGTACTTC
>.|TRBJ2-2|.|TRBV29-1
CSVAAGELFF
TGCAGCGTTGCGGCCGGGGAGCTGTTTTTT